This T cell receptor beta chain was sequenced in a study of T cell clonotyping in hematopoietic cell transplantation. This CDR3 region has 15 residues. The germline gives CDR1 SGDLS, CDR2 YYNGEE. The V and J ends lost 2 bases and 7 bases, in that order; junction bases with no gene match: 4. Indicated time point: recipient sample about 28 days before transplant, after cytoreduction. Repertoires were generated with immunoSEQ multiplex PCR, while TCRdb's copy carries only in-frame clones and drops some. The repertoire holds 35,000 to 45,000 clones, with 85% to 95% as singletons. The sequences come from peripheral blood mononuclear cells, collected before stem cell transplant. The genes are TRBV9 and TRBJ1-6, with 9 positions matching TRBD1. The sequence derives from a man between 40 and 49 years old with chronic myeloid leukemia. Some clones in this sample may be carry-over from other donors' samples. The DNA for the CDR3 is TGTGCCAGCAGCGTTGAGGGACAGGGAAATTCACCCCTCCACTTT. Translating it yields CASSVEGQGNSPLHF. Drawing the rest from reference TRBV9 and TRBJ1-6, the complete variable domain is DSGVTQTPKHLITATGQRVTLRCSPRSGDLSVYWYQQSLDQGLQFLIQYYNGEERAKGNILERFSAQQFPDLHSELNLSSLELGDSALYFCASSVEGQGNSPLHFGNGTRLTVT.